The T cell receptor beta chain under discussion was sequenced for a study of cytomegalovirus exposure and HLA in healthy donors (dated 2017 in TCRdb). Describing the broader study: According to an earlier analysis of a few hundred of the donors, some 180 million T cells yielded 117 million unique TCR beta sequences and 276 Gb of sequence data. An early release covering some 640 HLA-typed donors comprised approximately 300 gigabases of sequencing data and tens of millions of unique TCR sequences. Of the 300 to 400 genotyped donors, around 81% fell in the genetic ancestry cluster associated with self-reported Caucasian donors. The study aimed to test whether cataloging public T cell receptors could reveal signatures of past pathogen exposure. The study used immunosequencing to profile the T cell repertoires of 670 or so subjects and linked those repertoires to cytomegalovirus serostatus. In addition to the first cohort of 650 to 800 subjects, a separate validation cohort of about 120 different subjects was used. To predict cytomegalovirus infection status, the study brought together high-throughput TCR immunosequencing, statistical association of individual TCRs with disease status, and machine learning. A later analysis re-examined previously published TCR beta repertoires from more than 550 donors and added high-resolution HLA genotyping to investigate patterns of TCR occurrence. The later analysis used no new phenotypic data to find candidate immune exposures, relying instead on TCR beta sequences and their occurrence across donors. To decide whether each TCR beta V gene segment behaved as functional or pseudogenic, an earlier analysis of some 600 of the donors relied on high-throughput TCR beta sequencing. Alongside the repertoire data, information on donor age, sex, ethnicity and CMV serostatus was compiled. In a later genetic analysis, genome-wide SNP genotypes for about 60% of the 666 donors were used, and that subset was treated as a discovery cohort. All discovery cohort repertoires had been generated using a single sequencing platform. HLA typing covered class I and class II loci at four-digit resolution. Typing coverage differed by locus: A, B, C, DRB1 and DQB1 were typed in about 620-640 donors, DQA1 in approximately 520, DPA1 in approximately 610, and DPB1 in roughly 470. Roughly 5 DR-DQ haplotypes were handled as single units for association and clustering, since linkage in the cohort was strong. Among 350 to 400 genotyped donors of the cohort, an average of 235,054 unique TCR beta nucleotide sequences were sequenced per donor, roughly 18% of them non-productive. Study-wide findings and limitations: Broadly in line with IMGT annotations, most TCR beta V segments showed up in productive rearrangements about 87% or about 30% of the time in an earlier analysis of about 500 of the donors. A later analysis found that most CMV-associated TCR beta chains appeared HLA-restricted, with HLA associations seemingly driven largely by CMV exposure. Roughly uniform sequencing depth across donors was assumed in presence/absence analyses, although this assumption may not hold. A later analysis found that TCR association rates varied across HLA loci, with DRB1 alleles showing the most associated TCRs and HLA-C alleles the fewest. While some public TCRs were present in many individuals, most TCR sequences turned up only very rarely across donors. Because some donors lacked HLA typing at each locus, the association tests relied only on the typed subset. In a later genetic analysis, a missense DCLRE1C variant was associated with V-gene and J-gene trimming of TCR beta chains, and the association was replicated in an independent cohort. The authors suggested that the approach could potentially be extended to other disease states and immunological phenotypes. At a false discovery rate of 0.05, a later analysis linked around 17,000 TCR beta sequences to specific HLA alleles. Seventeen rarely observed V segments, including chromosome 9 orphons, were excluded from the earlier analysis of approximately 600 of the donors because counts were too low. A few of the identified cytomegalovirus-associated TCR beta chains were confirmed in vitro to be specific for cytomegalovirus antigens. Immune exposure information for the cohort was limited to CMV serostatus. The sequencing pipeline was judged likely to have produced a cluster of highly shared sequence variants as a technical artifact. This cohort had only TCR beta chains sequenced, and the lack of alpha or paired-chain data limited which features could be detected. According to a later genetic analysis, donors in an Asian-associated ancestry cluster had fewer N-insertions in productive TCRs than the approximately 670-donor mean. When HLA alleles, especially DR and DQ, strongly co-occurred, attributing TCR associations to individual alleles was difficult. The classifier was reported to diagnose cytomegalovirus status with high specificity and sensitivity in both the original cohort and the validation cohort. A further reported finding was that TCR beta sequences accurately predicted the HLA-A and HLA-B alleles for most subjects in the first cohort. A later analysis reported that several top co-occurrence clusters appeared linked to parvovirus B19, influenza, CMV and Epstein-Barr virus. The study gave a list of 150 to 200 TCR beta chains associated with cytomegalovirus. In a later analysis, HLA-associated TCR beta chains showed more clonal expansion and lower generation probabilities than non-associated chains that were equally common. Linkage disequilibrium might explain the correlated functional status among segregating V segments, but an unknown experimental factor could not be excluded.

About this clone: Its binding antigen is unknown.

Libraries were constructed by the immunoSEQ multiplex PCR assay. For the multiplex PCR, a mixture combining 60 forward primers for TCR Vbeta segments and 13 reverse primers for TCR Jbeta segments was used. Amplification of the CDR3 region of rearranged TCR beta genes was performed with a multiplex PCR assay on genomic DNA. The amplified TCR beta libraries were sequenced on the Illumina HiSeq System as 87-base-pair reads. The study's own analysis went as follows. In a later analysis, 77 million or so unique TCR beta chains were counted across the approximately 620 repertoires, and roughly 11 million of these chains were shared by at least two donors. Raw reads were error-corrected and collapsed into unique sequences with a nearest-neighbor algorithm that merged closely related sequences to remove PCR and sequencing errors. CDR3 sequences were aligned to IMGT reference sequences to assign V, D and J gene segments. For a sequence to be retained, a match of at least six nucleotides was required to both a V gene segment and a J gene segment. Rearrangements were classified as productive when the CDR3 lacked stop codons and remained in frame with V and J, and all other rearrangements were classified as non-productive. CDR3 was defined by IMGT convention, running from the second conserved V-encoded cysteine to the conserved J-encoded phenylalanine. The earlier analysis of about 610 of the donors excluded sequences that lacked an unambiguous match to a single V gene segment. An earlier analysis of 450 to 650 of the donors called V segments functional above 56.7% productive rearrangements and segregating when the between-donor standard deviation exceeded 5%. A statistical classification framework was built to diagnose cytomegalovirus status from the catalog of TCR beta chain sequences. In a later analysis, TCR nucleotide sequences were compared against IMGT/GENE-DB human TR gene sequences so that V and J genes could be assigned. A later analysis assigned CDR3 sequences and most-parsimonious VDJ recombination scenarios with the TCRdist pipeline. In a later analysis, every TCR beta chain was defined by the combination of its CDR3 amino acid sequence and its V-gene family, and reads without a unique V-gene family were dropped. As a way to deal with suspected cross-contamination and a sequencing artifact, a later analysis dropped nearly 600 nucleotide sequences that were highly shared and had low generation probability. In a later analysis, a clonal expansion index for each public chain was calculated from normalized within-repertoire ranks of inferred template counts. A later analysis computed generation probabilities with a VDJ recombination model fitted to out-of-frame rearrangements, and checked the results against IGoR. In a later analysis, TCR-TCR, TCR-HLA and TCR-CMV co-occurrence was scored with hypergeometric tests, and a repertoire-size bias correction was applied to TCR pairs. To estimate false discovery rates, a later analysis permuted the HLA or CMV assignments 20 times. A later analysis grouped co-occurring TCRs with DBSCAN, adding TCRdist sequence similarity when clustering within HLA-allele-positive subsets. Repertoires with fewer than 30,000 or more than 120,000 public chains, plus five repertoires with anomalous nucleotide sharing, were excluded from co-occurrence clustering. TCRdb stores this immuneACCESS table with in-frame sequences only. Part of the clones is absent; in the studies checked, under half of the shortfall reflects unresolved V genes, and no reason is known for the rest. V, J and clone size derive from that table, while D and trimming were established from the DNA sequence. The table for this sample shows some 72,000 clones. Together, the top ten hold approximately 5% of the sample.

The cohort was made up of approximately 670 healthy bone marrow donors. All cohort members were sampled while nominally healthy, although unrecorded immune exposures were likely present. The donor was CMV seronegative and was included in the group of a few hundred seronegative cohort members. A peripheral blood sample was provided by each donor, and peripheral blood mononuclear cells were used for TCR beta sequencing. Genomic DNA extraction from the blood cell samples was performed with the Qiagen DNeasy Blood Extraction Kit. Input material: PBMCs. This receptor was taken from a man aged 35 to 55 in good health and CMV-seronegative.

The CDR3 has the sequence CASSGGQGHYEQYF. Read as DNA, the sequence is TGCGCCAGCAGCGGGGGACAGGGCCACTACGAGCAGTACTTC. The rearranged chain carries TRBV5-1 and TRBJ2-7, with 9 bases in between that match TRBD1. Compared with germline, V lacks 4 bases and J lacks 3 bases; bases without a gene match: 5. Reading from cysteine to phenylalanine, the CDR3 counts 14 amino acids. CDR3 DNA is the only sequence kept; it has 42 bases, read in frame from the first base. The germline V gene encodes CDR1 SGHRS and CDR2 YFSETQ.